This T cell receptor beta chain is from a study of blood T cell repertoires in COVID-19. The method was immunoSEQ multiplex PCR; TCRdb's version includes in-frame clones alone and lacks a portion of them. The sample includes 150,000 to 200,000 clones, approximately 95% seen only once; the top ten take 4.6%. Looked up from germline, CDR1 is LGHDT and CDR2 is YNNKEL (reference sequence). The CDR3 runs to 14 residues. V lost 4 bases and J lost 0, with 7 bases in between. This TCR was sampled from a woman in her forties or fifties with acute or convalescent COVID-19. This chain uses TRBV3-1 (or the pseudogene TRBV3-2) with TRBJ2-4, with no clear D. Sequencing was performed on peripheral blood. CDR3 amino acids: CASSLSLAKNIQYF. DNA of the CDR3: TGTGCCAGCAGCCTTAGTCTAGCCAAAAACATTCAGTACTTC.